This paragraph reports one T cell receptor (beta chain). Its antigen is not known. Germline CDR1 is PRHDT and CDR2 is FYEKMQ (reference sequence). V was cut by 3 bases and J by 3 bases, with 14 bases left in between. This CDR3 comprises 15 residues. Assay used: immunoSEQ multiplex PCR; TCRdb lists only in-frame clones, some missing. Among around 20,000 clones listed, roughly 84% were seen once. The data originate from a study of OX40 agonist ivuxolimab in advanced cancers. About the research overall: In three patients, partial responses were observed, one with hepatocellular carcinoma and two with cutaneous melanoma. Notes on the study in general: Expanded clones tended on average to be more numerous among CD8+ T cells than CD4+.

Here the sequenced sample was CD4+ or CD8+ T cells sorted from blood, taken in a trial of the OX40 agonist ivuxolimab. The clonotype comes from an adult with an advanced solid tumor such as melanoma, head and neck, liver or kidney cancer. The J gene is TRBJ2-5, the V gene TRBV13; D unclear. CDR3 sequence: CASSLWPGQKETQYF. DNA of the CDR3: TGTGCCAGCAGCTTGTGGCCGGGCCAAAAAGAGACCCAGTACTTC.